This T cell receptor (beta chain) was obtained from a study of response to subunit inactivated influenza vaccine (dated 2018 in TCRdb). Turning to the overall study: To follow how T cells responded to a trivalent subunit inactivated influenza vaccine, the researchers relied on deep quantitative profiling of the T cell receptor repertoire. The paper as a whole reports these results and caveats: According to the authors, only a limited number of new T cells may be recruited by each seasonal influenza vaccination.

Library creation used RT-PCR. Reads for this sample came from an Illumina HiSeq 2500. Through fastp at Q25 and MiXCR, TCRdb rebuilt clones from the public reads, retaining in-frame beta chains. Every entry covers one CDR3 protein and lists the most common genes and DNA from its rows. The sample table lists some 500,000 distinct CDR3 sequences, about 17% of them with a count of one. 2.5% to 3.5% of the sample belongs to the ten largest clones. After removal of 0 bases from V and 3 bases from J, the junction retains 1 base not matched to a gene. The CDR3 goes from the cysteine to the phenylalanine over 15 residues. Here the CDR3 DNA is all that survives: 45 bases in frame from base 1. CDR1 and CDR2 are drawn from the germline V gene: SGHRS, YFSETQ. This clonotype was seen a few times. The clone's antigen remains unknown. The record has no base qualities; no much larger clone is one base away.

The rearranged chain carries TRBV5-1 and TRBJ2-7; 12 junctional bases match TRBD2. The TCR was taken from a man in his fifties or sixties who received an inactivated influenza vaccine. Donor details come from another sample of the same person, matched by shared clones. Sequences were derived from CD4+ T cells sorted from PBMCs, sampled roughly 24 months after vaccination. CDR3 sequence: CASSLGTSGIYEQYF. The sequenced DNA: TGCGCCAGCAGCTTGGGGACTAGCGGGATCTACGAGCAGTACTTC. The full variable domain, completed from the reference TRBV5-1 and TRBJ2-7 proteins outside the CDR3, reads KAGVTQTPRYLIKTRGQQVTLSCSPISGHRSVSWYQQTPGQGLQFLFEYFSETQRNKGNFPGRFSGRQFSNSRSEMNVSTLELGDSALYLCASSLGTSGIYEQYFGPGTRLTVT.